This T cell receptor (beta chain) was obtained from a study of identifying expanded T cells in peripheral blood. This CDR3 spans 15 amino acids. The V segment lost 4 bases and the J segment 5 bases; nucleotides outside the gene matches: 9. Germline V gives CDR1 LGHNA, CDR2 YSLEER. Generated by immunoSEQ multiplex PCR, the TCRdb table keeps only in-frame clones and is missing some. The table has around 120,000 clones, approximately 84% seen once. The V call is TRBV4-3, the J call TRBJ2-7; 9 bases map to TRBD1. The clonotype originates from a person aged 18 to 70 in good health. Material: blood. CDR3 nucleotides: TGCGCCAGCAGCCCAAAAACAGGGGGCGCAGACGAGCAGTACTTC. The encoded protein is CASSPKTGGADEQYF.